This T cell receptor beta chain was captured in a study of PD-L1 blockade in urothelial cancer. Time point described: pretreatment peripheral blood. The repertoire was sequenced with immunoSEQ multiplex PCR; TCRdb's copy has only in-frame clones and lacks some. The sample has about 56,000 clones, around 86% seen once. The receptor's source is a man in his 70s with urothelial cancer. This material consisted of PBMCs, taken around atezolizumab (anti-PD-L1) treatment.

The DNA of the CDR3 is TGTGCTAGTGGTTTGGTACTTGGGGCAGTCACTAGCAATCAGCCCCAGCATTTT. Translation: CASGLVLGAVTSNQPQHF. J is TRBJ1-5 and V is TRBV12-5; possible D gene TRBD1, 5 bases. Trimming pared 0 bases from V and 0 bases from J, leaving 15 bases between. The germline V gene encodes CDR1 LGHNT and CDR2 FRNRAP. The CDR3 contains 18 residues.